This T cell receptor (beta chain) originates from a study of shared clonotypes between healthy human individuals. Study-wide context: There were three CD4 naive, three CD4 memory, two CD8 naive and one CD8 memory plates per donor.

The study, taken as a whole, reports: Larger richness was generally estimated for naive than memory subsets.

This table comes from immunoSEQ multiplex PCR, and its TCRdb copy is limited to in-frame clones, with some not included. Here the sample spans some 2,100,000 clones, approximately 96% being singletons. The CDR3 spans 12 residues. CDR1 MNHNS and CDR2 SASEGT come from the germline V gene. V was shortened by 5 bases and J by 5 bases, with 9 bases between the two germline ends. Points on this clone: Antigen: not known.

The V and J genes are TRBV6-1 and TRBJ1-1; D remains ambiguous. What was sequenced was naive CD4+ T cells sorted from blood. Subset described: CD45RA+ positively selected. This clonotype was sampled from a young man in good health. Written as DNA, the CDR3 is TGTGCCAGCAGTTTTTCATGGACTGAAGCTTTCTTT. Protein: CASSFSWTEAFF.